This section outlines one TCR beta chain sequence together with its context. The data originate from a study of blood T cell repertoires in COVID-19. Whole-study context: Acute-phase and convalescent COVID-19 samples originated in the United States, Italy and Spain. PBMCs, B-cell-depleted T cells, or T cells were the source of the cDNA or gDNA that made up the material.

In the authors' methods: How many nucleated cells were present was estimated from reference gene primer amplification. Using immunoSEQ multiplex PCR, the repertoire was profiled, and TCRdb retains in-frame clones only, with some absent. The DNA gave D and trimming, while V, J and clone size come from that table. Of around 100,000 clones in the sample, roughly 85% were seen once. Germline-derived CDR1 and CDR2 are SGHRS and YFSETQ. The CDR3 has 15 residues. V lost 4 bases, J lost 7 bases, and 7 bases stayed unmatched. The material sequenced was peripheral blood. The chain combines TRBV5-1 with TRBJ2-1; 11 bases fit TRBD2. This TCR came from a human donor in a cohort sampled during active COVID-19. The CDR3 reads CASSGQRLAGNEQFF. CDR3 nucleotides: TGCGCCAGCAGCGGTCAGAGACTAGCGGGGAATGAGCAGTTCTTC.